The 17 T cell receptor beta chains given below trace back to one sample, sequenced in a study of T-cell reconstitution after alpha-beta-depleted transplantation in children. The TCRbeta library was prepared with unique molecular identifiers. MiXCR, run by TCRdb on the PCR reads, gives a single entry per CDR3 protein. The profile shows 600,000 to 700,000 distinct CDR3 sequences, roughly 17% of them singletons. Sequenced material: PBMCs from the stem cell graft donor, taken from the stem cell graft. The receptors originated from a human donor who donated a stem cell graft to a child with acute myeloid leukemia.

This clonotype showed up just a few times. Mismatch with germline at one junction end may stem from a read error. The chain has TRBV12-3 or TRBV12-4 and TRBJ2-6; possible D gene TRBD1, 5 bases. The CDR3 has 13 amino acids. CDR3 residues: CASSFYGANVLTF. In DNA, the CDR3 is TGTGCCAGCAGTTTTTATGGGGCCAATGTCCTGACTTTC.

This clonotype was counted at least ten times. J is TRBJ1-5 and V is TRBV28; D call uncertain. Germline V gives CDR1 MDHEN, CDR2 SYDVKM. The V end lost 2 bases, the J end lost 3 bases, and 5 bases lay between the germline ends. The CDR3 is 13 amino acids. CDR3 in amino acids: CASSLTLNQPQHF. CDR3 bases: TGTGCCAGCAGTTTAACCCTCAATCAGCCCCAGCATTTT.

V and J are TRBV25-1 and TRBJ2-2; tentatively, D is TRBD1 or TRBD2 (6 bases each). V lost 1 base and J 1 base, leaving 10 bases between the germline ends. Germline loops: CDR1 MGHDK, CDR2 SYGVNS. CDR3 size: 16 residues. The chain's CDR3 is CASSEFEGGNTGELFF. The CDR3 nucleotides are TGTGCCAGCAGTGAATTCGAGGGGGGGAACACCGGGGAGCTGTTTTTT.

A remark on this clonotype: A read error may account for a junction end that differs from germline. The CDR3 reads CASSDTDYHEQFF. In DNA form, the CDR3 reads TGTGCCAGCAGTGATACGGACTACCATGAGCAGTTCTTC. V usage is TRBV2 and J usage is TRBJ2-1, with D perhaps matching TRBD2 (6 bases). The CDR3 spans 13 residues. Germline values: CDR1 SNHLY, CDR2 FYNNEI.

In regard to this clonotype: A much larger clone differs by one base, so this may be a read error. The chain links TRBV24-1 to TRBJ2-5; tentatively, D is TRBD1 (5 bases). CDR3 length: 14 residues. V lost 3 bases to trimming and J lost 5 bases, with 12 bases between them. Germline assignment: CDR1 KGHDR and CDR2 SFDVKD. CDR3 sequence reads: CATSDTGHRETQYF. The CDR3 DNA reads TGTGCCACCAGTGATACAGGCCACCGGGAGACCCAGTACTTC.

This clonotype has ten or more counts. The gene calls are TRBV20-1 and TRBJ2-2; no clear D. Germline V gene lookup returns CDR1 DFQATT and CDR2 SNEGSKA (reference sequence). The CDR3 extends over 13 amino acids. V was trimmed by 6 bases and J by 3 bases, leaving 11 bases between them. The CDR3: CSAPTRYTGELFF. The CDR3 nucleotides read TGCAGTGCCCCAACCCGATACACCGGGGAGCTGTTTTTT.

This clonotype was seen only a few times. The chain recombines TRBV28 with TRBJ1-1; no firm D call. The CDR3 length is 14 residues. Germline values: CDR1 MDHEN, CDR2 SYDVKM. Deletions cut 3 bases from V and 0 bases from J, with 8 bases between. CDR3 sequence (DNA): TGTGCCAGCAGTTTTTGGACGCTGAACACTGAAGCTTTCTTT. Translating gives CASSFWTLNTEAFF.

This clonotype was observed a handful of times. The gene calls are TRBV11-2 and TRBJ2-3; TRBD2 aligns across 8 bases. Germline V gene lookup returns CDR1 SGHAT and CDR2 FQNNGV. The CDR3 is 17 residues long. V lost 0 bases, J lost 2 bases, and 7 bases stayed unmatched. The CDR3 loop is CASSLDPGLVITDTQYF. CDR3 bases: TGTGCCAGCAGCTTAGATCCGGGACTAGTCATCACAGATACGCAGTATTTT.

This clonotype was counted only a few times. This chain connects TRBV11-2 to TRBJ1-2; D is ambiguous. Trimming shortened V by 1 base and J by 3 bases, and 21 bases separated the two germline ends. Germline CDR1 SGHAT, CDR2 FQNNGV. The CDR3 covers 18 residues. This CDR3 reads CASSLVRVDGSKDYGYTF. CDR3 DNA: TGTGCCAGCAGCTTAGTAAGGGTCGACGGGAGTAAGGACTATGGCTACACCTTC.

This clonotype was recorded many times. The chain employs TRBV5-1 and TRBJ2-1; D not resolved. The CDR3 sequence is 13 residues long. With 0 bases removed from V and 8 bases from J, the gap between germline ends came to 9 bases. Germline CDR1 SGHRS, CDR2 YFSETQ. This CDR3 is CASSLAASDEQFF. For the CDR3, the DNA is TGCGCCAGCAGCTTGGCGGCCAGTGATGAGCAGTTCTTC.

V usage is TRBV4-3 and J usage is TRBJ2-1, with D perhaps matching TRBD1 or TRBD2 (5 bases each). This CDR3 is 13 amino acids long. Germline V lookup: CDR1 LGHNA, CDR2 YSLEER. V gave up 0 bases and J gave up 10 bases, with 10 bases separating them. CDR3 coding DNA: TGCGCCAGCAGCCAAGATGGGACGGGGGAGCAGTTCTTC. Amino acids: CASSQDGTGEQFF.

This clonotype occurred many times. CDR3 sequence (DNA): TGCAGTGCTGCCGGGACAGGGATCGATCAGCCCCAGCATTTT. Amino acid sequence: CSAAGTGIDQPQHF. The chain carries TRBV20-1 and TRBJ1-5, with 9 nucleotides matching TRBD1. With V trimmed by 5 bases and J by 5 bases, 7 bases remained unmatched. CDR3 length: 14 amino acids. Germline CDR1 is DFQATT and CDR2 is SNEGSKA (reference sequence).

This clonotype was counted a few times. This chain's CDR3 is CASSPWVSGGTDTQYF. For the CDR3, the DNA is TGTGCCAGCAGTCCCTGGGTGAGCGGGGGAACAGATACGCAGTATTTT. The chain employs TRBV7-2 and TRBJ2-3, with 8 bases identical to TRBD2. This CDR3 is 16 amino acids long. V shed 6 bases and J 3 bases; nucleotides not matched to a gene: 11. The germline V gene encodes CDR1 SGHTA and CDR2 FQGNSA.

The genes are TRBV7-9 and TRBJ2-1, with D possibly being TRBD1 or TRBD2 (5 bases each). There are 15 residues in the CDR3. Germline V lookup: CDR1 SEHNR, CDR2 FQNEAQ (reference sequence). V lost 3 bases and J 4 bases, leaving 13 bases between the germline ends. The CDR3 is CASSFYMGEYNEQFF. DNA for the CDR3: TGTGCCAGCAGCTTCTATATGGGGGAATACAATGAGCAGTTCTTC. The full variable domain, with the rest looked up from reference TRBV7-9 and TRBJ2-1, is DTGVSQNPRHKITKRGQNVTFRCDPISEHNRLYWYRQTLGQGPEFLTYFQNEAQLEKSRLLSDRFSAERPKGSFSTLEIQRTEQGDSAMYLCASSFYMGEYNEQFFGPGTRLTVL.

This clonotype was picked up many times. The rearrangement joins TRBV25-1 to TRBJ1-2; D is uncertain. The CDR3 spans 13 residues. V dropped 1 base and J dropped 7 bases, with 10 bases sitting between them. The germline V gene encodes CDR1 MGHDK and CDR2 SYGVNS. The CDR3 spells CASSELGLGGYTF. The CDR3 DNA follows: TGTGCCAGCAGTGAATTAGGACTGGGTGGCTACACCTTC.

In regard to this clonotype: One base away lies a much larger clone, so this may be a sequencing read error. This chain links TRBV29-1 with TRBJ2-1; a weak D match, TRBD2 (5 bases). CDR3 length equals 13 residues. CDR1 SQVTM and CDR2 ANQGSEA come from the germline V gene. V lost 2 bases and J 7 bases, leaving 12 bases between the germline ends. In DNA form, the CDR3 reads TGCAGCGTTGAACGGAGAGGGAATAATGAGCAGTTCTTC. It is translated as CSVERRGNNEQFF.

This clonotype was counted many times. The CDR3 region has the DNA TGCAGTGCTGCCCGCCTGGTAGGGGTAAACTATGGCTACACCTTC. It translates to CSAARLVGVNYGYTF. The V and J genes are TRBV20-1 and TRBJ1-2; D perhaps matches TRBD1 (5 bases). The germline CDR1 and CDR2 sequences are DFQATT and SNEGSKA (reference sequence). The CDR3 length is 15 residues. V lost 5 bases and J 2 bases, leaving 18 bases between the germline ends.